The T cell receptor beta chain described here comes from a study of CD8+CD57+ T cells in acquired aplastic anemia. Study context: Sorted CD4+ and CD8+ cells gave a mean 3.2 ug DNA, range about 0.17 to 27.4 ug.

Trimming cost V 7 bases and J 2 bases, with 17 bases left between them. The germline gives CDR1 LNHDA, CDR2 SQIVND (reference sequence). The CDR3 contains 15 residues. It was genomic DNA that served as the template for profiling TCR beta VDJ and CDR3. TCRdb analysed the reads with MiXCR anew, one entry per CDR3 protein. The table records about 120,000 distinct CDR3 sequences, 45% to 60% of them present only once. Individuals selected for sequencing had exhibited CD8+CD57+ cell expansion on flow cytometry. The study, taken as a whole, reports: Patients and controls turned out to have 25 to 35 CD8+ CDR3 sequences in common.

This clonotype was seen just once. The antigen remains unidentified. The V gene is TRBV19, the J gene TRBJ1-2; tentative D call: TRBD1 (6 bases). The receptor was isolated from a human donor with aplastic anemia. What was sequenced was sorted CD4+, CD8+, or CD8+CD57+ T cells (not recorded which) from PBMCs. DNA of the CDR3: TGTGCCAGTATCCCCTTTGGGGGCGCAAACTATGGCTACACCTTC. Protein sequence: CASIPFGGANYGYTF. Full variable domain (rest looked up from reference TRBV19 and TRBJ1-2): DGGITQSPKYLFRKEGQNVTLSCEQNLNHDAMYWYRQDPGQGLRLIYYSQIVNDFQKGDIAEGYSVSREKKESFPLTVTSAQKNPTAFYLCASIPFGGANYGYTFGSGTRLTVV.